These T cell receptor beta chains were read from a single sample in a study of blood T cells in healthy people across ages. TCRdb independently ran MiXCR on the 5' RACE reads; one entry per CDR3 protein. The table lists 600,000 to 900,000 distinct CDR3 sequences, 20% to 30% of them singletons. These data are also associated with another study on T cells of mothers and their children.

The specimen sequenced was blood. The source of these receptors is a boy aged 10-17 years in good health. Each CDR3 is given with its conserved first and last residue. The D gene is left open where the match is weak. A row's size may be missing; if present it is once, few, many or a size class.

size | D | J | V | CDR3 | DNA
few | NA | TRBJ2-5 | TRBV5-6 | CASSSGLPQETQYF | TGTGCCAGCAGCTCGGGACTTCCTCAAGAGACCCAGTACTTC
few | NA | TRBJ1-2 | TRBV3-1 | CASSQDQATYGYTF | TGTGCCAGCAGCCAAGACCAGGCGACCTATGGCTACACCTTC
NA | NA | TRBJ1-2 | TRBV5-1 | CASSFGPGAYGYTF | TGCGCCAGCAGCTTCGGCCCAGGGGCCTATGGCTACACCTTC
NA | NA | TRBJ2-7 | TRBV7-2 | CASSSITGLHYEQYF | TGTGCCAGCAGCAGTATCACAGGGCTGCACTACGAGCAGTACTTC
NA | NA | TRBJ2-7 | TRBV20-1 | CSARNYEQYF | TGCAGTGCTAGAAATTACGAGCAGTACTTC
NA | TRBD2 | TRBJ2-2 | TRBV7-9 | CASSLDGGDTGELFF | TGTGCCAGCAGCTTAGACGGGGGGGACACCGGGGAGCTGTTTTTT
NA | TRBD1 | TRBJ1-2 | TRBV15 | CATSRDRRTGYYTNYGYTF | TGTGCCACCAGCAGAGACCGTCGGACAGGGTACTACACTAACTATGGCTACACCTTC
NA | NA | TRBJ2-4 | TRBV18 | CASSPTARADIQYF | TGTGCCAGCTCACCTACAGCTCGCGCAGACATTCAGTACTTC
few | NA | TRBJ1-4 | TRBV20-1 | CSARDPTVENEKLFF | TGCAGTGCTAGAGACCCGACAGTTGAAAATGAAAAACTGTTTTTT
NA | NA | TRBJ1-1 | TRBV27 | CASRLEGNTEAFF | TGTGCCAGCAGACTGGAGGGGAACACTGAAGCTTTCTTT
NA | TRBD2 | TRBJ2-1 | TRBV6-5 | CASSYSGGASYNEQFF | TGTGCCAGCAGTTACTCCGGGGGGGCCTCCTACAATGAGCAGTTCTTC
few | NA | TRBJ2-1 | TRBV4-2 | CASSQETAGRTTYNEQFF | TGTGCCAGCAGCCAAGAGACGGCGGGGCGGACCACCTACAATGAGCAGTTCTTC
few | TRBD1 | TRBJ2-2 | TRBV5-1 | CASGTGNPNTGELFF | TGCGCCAGCGGGACAGGGAACCCGAACACCGGGGAGCTGTTTTTT
few | TRBD1 | TRBJ1-2 | TRBV6-5 | CASTWTGGYGYTF | TGTGCCAGCACCTGGACAGGGGGCTATGGCTACACCTTC
NA | NA | TRBJ2-2 | TRBV10-3 | CAINSLAGTGELFF | TGTGCCATCAATTCACTAGCCGGGACCGGGGAGCTGTTTTTT
NA | TRBD2 | TRBJ2-5 | TRBV4-2 | CASSREGLDQETQYF | TGTGCCAGCAGCCGGGAGGGACTAGACCAAGAGACCCAGTACTTC
NA | NA | TRBJ2-3 | TRBV19 | CASSMFPGSQYF | TGTGCCAGTAGTATGTTCCCGGGATCGCAGTATTTT
few | TRBD1 | TRBJ2-7 | TRBV6-6 | CASSFLRDRGGNEQYF | TGTGCCAGCAGTTTTCTCCGGGACAGGGGAGGAAACGAGCAGTACTTC
NA | TRBD1 | TRBJ2-5 | TRBV6-5 | CASRTGQGKGETQYF | TGTGCCAGCAGAACAGGACAGGGGAAAGGAGAGACCCAGTACTTC
NA | NA | TRBJ2-2 | TRBV20-1 | CSAHSGFTGELFF | TGCAGTGCCCACTCAGGGTTCACCGGGGAGCTGTTTTTT
NA | NA | TRBJ2-5 | TRBV3-1 | CASSQGLLVGTQYF | TGTGCCAGCAGCCAAGGCCTCCTAGTGGGGACCCAGTACTTC
NA | NA | TRBJ2-2 | TRBV4-1 | CASSQGGALTGELFF | TGCGCCAGCAGCCAAGGGGGGGCCCTTACCGGGGAGCTGTTTTTT
NA | TRBD1 | TRBJ2-1 | TRBV29-1 | CSVEVQGAYNEQFF | TGCAGCGTTGAAGTGCAGGGGGCCTACAATGAGCAGTTCTTC
few | NA | TRBJ1-3 | TRBV20-1 | CSAPVAGNTIYF | TGCAGTGCCCCGGTGGCTGGAAACACCATATATTTT
NA | NA | TRBJ1-5 | TRBV15 | CATSSPGPARPQHF | TGTGCCACCAGCTCGCCGGGGCCGGCGAGGCCCCAGCATTTT
few | NA | TRBJ2-7 | TRBV27 | CASSVTGFIYEQYF | TGTGCCAGCTCTGTGACAGGCTTCATCTACGAGCAGTACTTC
few | NA | TRBJ1-1 | TRBV4-1 | CASSRFIGGGGQTEAFF | TGCGCCAGCAGCCGCTTTATTGGCGGGGGGGGACAAACTGAAGCTTTCTTT
NA | NA | TRBJ2-1 | TRBV3-1 | CASSQDGSYEQFF | TGTGCCAGCAGCCAGGATGGCTCCTACGAGCAGTTCTTC
NA | TRBD2 | TRBJ2-3 | TRBV6-5 | CASSYQASGTPLRTDTQYF | TGTGCCAGCAGTTACCAGGCTAGCGGGACGCCATTACGCACAGATACGCAGTATTTT
few | TRBD1 | TRBJ2-4 | TRBV6-5 | CASSHRSGGATKNIQYF | TGTGCCAGCAGCCATCGGTCAGGGGGCGCAACCAAAAACATTCAGTACTTC
few | NA | TRBJ2-7 | TRBV5-1 | CASSVQGSPYEQYF | TGCGCCAGCAGCGTCCAGGGTAGTCCCTACGAGCAGTACTTC
few | TRBD1 | TRBJ2-5 | TRBV7-7 | CASCRTGLGETQYF | TGTGCTAGCTGCCGGACAGGGCTTGGGGAGACCCAGTACTTC
few | NA | TRBJ1-5 | TRBV4-2 | CASSQRAGVAQPQHF | TGTGCCAGCAGCCAAAGGGCAGGGGTTGCGCAGCCCCAGCATTTT
few | NA | TRBJ1-2 | TRBV5-5 | CASSLGQKSGYTF | TGTGCCAGCAGCTTGGGGCAGAAAAGTGGCTACACCTTC
many | TRBD1 | TRBJ2-3 | TRBV7-3 | CASSFSGTGADTQYF | TGTGCCAGCAGCTTCTCCGGGACAGGCGCAGATACGCAGTATTTT
NA | NA | TRBJ2-5 | TRBV20-1 | CSADYGGGWTQYF | TGCAGTGCAGACTATGGTGGGGGTTGGACCCAGTACTTC
few | TRBD1 | TRBJ2-7 | TRBV28 | CASSLFRDSSYEQYF | TGTGCCAGCAGTCTTTTCCGGGACAGCTCCTACGAGCAGTACTTC
few | NA | TRBJ1-3 | TRBV30 | CAWSVGQSSGNTIYF | TGTGCCTGGAGTGTGGGGCAGAGCTCTGGAAACACCATATATTTT
few | TRBD1 | TRBJ1-4 | TRBV11-2 | CASSSNRQGGDNEKLFF | TGTGCCAGCAGCTCGAATCGACAGGGGGGGGATAATGAAAAACTGTTTTTT
few | TRBD2 | TRBJ2-1 | TRBV5-1 | CASSLGLASNEQFF | TGCGCCAGCAGCTTGGGACTAGCGTCCAATGAGCAGTTCTTC
few | NA | TRBJ2-3 | TRBV5-1 | CASSSDRPDTDTQYF | TGCGCCAGCAGCTCGGACAGACCTGACACAGATACGCAGTATTTT
few | TRBD1 | TRBJ1-2 | TRBV5-1 | CASSFSGQGVDGYTF | TGCGCCAGCAGCTTCTCGGGACAGGGGGTGGATGGCTACACCTTC
NA | NA | TRBJ1-2 | TRBV12-3/TRBV12-4 | CASSFGQGVAYGYTF | TGTGCCAGCAGCTTTGGGCAAGGGGTAGCCTATGGCTACACCTTC
once | NA | TRBJ1-2 | TRBV20-1 | CSARGRDTVYGYTF | TGCAGTGCTAGAGGTCGGGACACCGTCTATGGCTACACCTTC
NA | TRBD1 | TRBJ2-7 | TRBV25-1 | CASVGQATYEQYF | TGTGCCAGTGTCGGACAGGCCACCTACGAGCAGTACTTC
once | NA | TRBJ2-5 | TRBV7-3 | CASSLGAGTYQETQYF | TGTGCCAGCAGCTTAGGTGCAGGCACCTACCAAGAGACCCAGTACTTC
NA | TRBD2 | TRBJ2-1 | TRBV7-9 | CASSLTSGEVNEQFF | TGTGCCAGCAGCTTAACTAGCGGGGAGGTCAATGAGCAGTTCTTC
NA | TRBD1 | TRBJ1-1 | TRBV28 | CASSLLIRGGLLNTEAFF | TGTGCCAGCAGTTTGCTTATCAGGGGGGGCCTACTGAACACTGAAGCTTTCTTT
few | NA | TRBJ1-1 | TRBV24-1 | CATSEGTEAFF | TGTGCCACCAGTGAGGGCACTGAAGCTTTCTTT
few | NA | TRBJ2-1 | TRBV24-1 | CATSSQGLRNEQFF | TGTGCCACCAGTAGTCAGGGGTTACGCAATGAGCAGTTCTTC
NA | TRBD1 | TRBJ2-1 | TRBV5-1 | CASSLARDRDEFF | TGCGCCAGCAGCTTGGCTCGGGACAGGGACGAGTTCTTC
few | TRBD1 | TRBJ1-2 | TRBV28 | CASSLGNRGNYGYTF | TGTGCCAGCAGTCTGGGGAACAGGGGTAACTATGGCTACACCTTC
few | NA | TRBJ1-1 | TRBV5-1 | CASSDGRSTEAFF | TGCGCCAGCAGCGACGGACGGTCGACTGAAGCTTTCTTT